This TCR beta chain was recovered during a study of T cell responses to AZD1222 COVID-19 vaccine. In this sample, this clone turned up once. Its antigen remains unidentified. Notes on the study in general: Donors skewed white British and female; clonal diversity was possibly underestimated.

TCRdb's copy holds only in-frame clones and misses some; the assay was immunoSEQ multiplex PCR. Here the sample spans 75,000 to 100,000 clones, around nine tenths being singletons. The sequencing used peripheral blood, collected on day 0 of AZD1222 vaccination. The receptor was derived from an adult in good health.

CDR3 DNA: TGTGCCAGCAGTTTTCGGGGACATTCACCCCTCCACTTT. Translating it yields CASSFRGHSPLHF. This chain uses TRBV28 with TRBJ1-6; D perhaps matches TRBD1 (5 bases). Germline-derived CDR1 and CDR2 are MDHEN and SYDVKM. The CDR3 runs 13 residues. V lost 3 bases and J lost 8, with 8 bases in between.